This passage covers 22 T cell receptor beta chains from one sample sequenced in a study of CD8 T cells in Susac syndrome. Reverse transcription of about 0.45 to 1 ug RNA was carried out with random hexamers. TCRdb redid the calling of the immunoSEQ multiplex PCR reads with MiXCR, one entry per CDR3 protein. This table holds just over 300,000 distinct CDR3 sequences, 92% found once. Sequenced: CD4+ T cells from PBMCs. All receptors derive from a human donor with multiple sclerosis.

The chain links TRBV5-4 to TRBJ2-7; the match to TRBD1 covers 8 bases. CDR1 is SGHNT, CDR2 YYREEE, per germline (reference sequence). This CDR3 spans 13 amino acids. V lost 4 bases, J lost 3 bases, and 3 bases stayed unmatched. CDR3 nucleotides: TGTGCCAGCAGCCAGGGACAGGTCTACGAGCAGTACTTC. As protein: CASSQGQVYEQYF.

The V and J genes are TRBV7-2 and TRBJ2-5; D is unresolved. The CDR3 extends over 14 amino acids. Between the trimmed V and J ends, which lost 2 bases and 5 bases, there was a span of 12 bases. In germline, CDR1 is SGHTA, CDR2 FQGNSA. As DNA, the CDR3 is TGTGCCAGCAGCTTAATTGGGTTCGGGGAGACCCAGTACTTC. Translation gives CASSLIGFGETQYF.

This clonotype is a singleton in its sample. V and J are TRBV5-1 and TRBJ1-4; no definite D call. Trimming pared 2 bases from V and 0 bases from J, leaving 14 bases between. This CDR3 is built from 17 residues. The germline gives CDR1 SGHRS, CDR2 YFSETQ. CDR3 residues: CASSFAGADATNEKLFF. In DNA form, the CDR3 reads TGCGCCAGCAGCTTTGCCGGCGCAGACGCAACTAATGAAAAACTGTTTTTT.

The rearrangement links TRBV30 to TRBJ2-1, with TRBD2 matching 7 bases. Unmatched junction bases numbered 8, after V lost 5 bases and J lost 7 bases. This CDR3 has 13 residues. Germline CDR1 reads GTSNPN; CDR2 reads SVGIG (reference sequence). CDR3: CAWAPWGGNEQFF. CDR3 coding DNA: TGTGCCTGGGCCCCTTGGGGGGGGAATGAGCAGTTCTTC.

The V and J genes are TRBV5-6 and TRBJ2-3; D is tentatively TRBD1 or TRBD2 (6 bases each). The CDR3 is 15 residues long. Trimming stripped 4 bases from V and 0 bases from J, with 12 bases between. Germline V gene lookup returns CDR1 SGHDT and CDR2 YYEEEE. This chain's CDR3 is CASSPMGGSTDTQYF. The CDR3 bases are TGTGCCAGCAGCCCAATGGGGGGCAGCACAGATACGCAGTATTTT.

The CDR3 DNA sequence: TGTGCCAGCAGAGCCCTCGCCAGGGGCGATGGCTACACCTTC. Translated: CASRALARGDGYTF. This rearrangement joins TRBV27 to TRBJ1-2, with a weak D call TRBD1 (6 bases). This CDR3 is built from 14 residues. The V end lost 6 bases, the J end lost 6 bases, and 17 bases lay between the germline ends. Germline V CDR1 and CDR2: MNHEY, SMNVEV (reference sequence).

CDR3 loop: CASSRGTQETQYF. The CDR3 DNA is TGTGCCAGCAGTCGGGGGACTCAAGAGACCCAGTACTTC. This chain joins TRBV12-3 or TRBV12-4 and TRBJ2-5, with D maybe TRBD2 (6 bases). The CDR3 consists of 13 residues. V lost 5 bases and J 2 bases, leaving 9 bases between the germline ends.

CDR3 residues: CASSLMGLAGHYNEQFF. CDR3 bases: TGTGCCAGCAGCTTAATGGGACTAGCGGGGCATTACAATGAGCAGTTCTTC. V is TRBV7-4 and J is TRBJ2-1; 13 bases align to TRBD2. The germline CDR1 and CDR2 sequences are SGHVT and SQSDAQ. The CDR3 is made up of 17 amino acids. The V gene end was trimmed by 2 bases and the J gene end by 4 bases; junction bases not matched to a gene: 5.

V is TRBV20-1 and J is TRBJ1-5; D call uncertain. Germline assignment: CDR1 DFQATT and CDR2 SNEGSKA (reference sequence). V was pared by 1 base and J by 1 base, with 14 bases between. The CDR3 consists of 16 residues. CDR3 DNA: TGCAGTGCTAGAGGGGGAAGGGAAGGGAGCAATCAGCCCCAGCATTTT. Its translation: CSARGGREGSNQPQHF.

V is TRBV20-1 and J is TRBJ2-2; D is tentatively TRBD1 or TRBD2 (5 bases each). The CDR3 extends over 16 amino acids. Germline V gene data show CDR1 as DFQATT and CDR2 as SNEGSKA (reference sequence). Trimming took 0 bases from V and 4 from J, leaving 15 bases between them. This CDR3 reads CSARDRAGSGTGELFF. The CDR3 DNA reads as TGCAGTGCTAGAGATAGGGCAGGGAGCGGCACCGGGGAGCTGTTTTTT.

The gene calls are TRBV12-3 or TRBV12-4 and TRBJ1-1; the D gene is possibly TRBD1 (5 bases). The CDR3 extends over 11 amino acids. V shed 3 bases and J shed 8 bases, with 7 bases lying between them. CDR3 sequence (DNA): TGTGCCAGCAGTTTTGACAGAGAAGCTTTCTTT. Protein product: CASSFDREAFF.

V and J are TRBV6-5 and TRBJ1-2, with D maybe TRBD1 (5 bases). Trimming removed 4 bases from V and 1 base from J, with 10 bases in between. Per the germline V gene, CDR1 is MNHEY and CDR2 is SVGAGI. The CDR3 totals 14 residues. DNA of the CDR3: TGTGCCAGCAGTTGGGGCCAAAATAACTATGGCTACACCTTC. It encodes CASSWGQNNYGYTF.

The sample holds a few counts of this clonotype. This rearrangement joins TRBV20-1 to TRBJ1-1; D gene uncertain. This CDR3 comprises 11 residues. V lost 2 bases to trimming and J lost 0 bases, with 1 base between them. Germline V gene lookup returns CDR1 DFQATT and CDR2 SNEGSKA (reference sequence). The CDR3 protein is CSARLNTEAFF. CDR3 coding DNA: TGCAGTGCTAGATTGAACACTGAAGCTTTCTTT.

The chain combines TRBV15 with TRBJ2-7, with a possible D match to TRBD2 (6 bases). This CDR3 has 15 residues. The germline V and J ends were trimmed by 0 bases and 2 bases, with 11 bases remaining between them. Germline CDR1 and CDR2: LNHNV and YYDKDF (reference sequence). The CDR3 sequence: CATSRDPRTTYEQYF. The CDR3 region has the DNA TGTGCCACCAGCAGAGATCCGAGGACTACCTACGAGCAGTACTTC.

The chain employs TRBV10-2 and TRBJ2-2; TRBD2 might be the D (6 bases). V gave up 6 bases and J gave up 0 bases, with 11 bases separating them. CDR1 and CDR2 from the germline V gene are WSHSY and SAAADI. This CDR3 has 15 residues. The CDR3 DNA sequence: TGCGCCAGCAGGCGGGGAGCCGCGAACACCGGGGAGCTGTTTTTT. It translates to CASRRGAANTGELFF.

The rearrangement links TRBV2 to TRBJ2-1; TRBD2 matches at 8 bases. J gave up 2 bases and V 7 bases, and 1 base lay outside the gene matches. The CDR3 spans 13 residues. Germline assignment: CDR1 SNHLY and CDR2 FYNNEI. The CDR3 sequence: CASKGLAYNEQFF. CDR3 DNA: TGTGCCAGCAAGGGACTAGCCTACAATGAGCAGTTCTTC. Full variable domain (outside the CDR3, taken from reference TRBV2 and TRBJ2-1): EPEVTQTPSHQVTQMGQEVILRCVPISNHLYFYWYRQILGQKVEFLVSFYNNEISEKSEIFDDQFSVERPDGSNFTLKIRSTKLEDSAMYFCASKGLAYNEQFFGPGTRLTVL.

The chain uses TRBV20-1 and TRBJ2-7; TRBD2 is a possible D gene (5 bases). Germline CDR1 and CDR2: DFQATT and SNEGSKA (reference sequence). The CDR3 spans 17 residues. The germline V and J ends were trimmed by 0 bases and 5 bases, with 23 bases remaining between them. CDR3 nucleotide sequence: TGCAGTGCTAGAGATTTTCGGGCTAGCCTAAATGGGGACGAGCAGTACTTC. Its protein product is CSARDFRASLNGDEQYF.

The genes are TRBV4-3 and TRBJ2-2; 7 nucleotides match TRBD2. The CDR3 spans 19 residues. Germline values: CDR1 LGHNA, CDR2 YSLEER. With 3 bases clipped from V and 3 bases from J, the junction kept 16 bases outside the gene matches. Here the CDR3 DNA reads TGCGCCAGCAGCCAGGGGGAGGGAGTAAGGATTTGGGACACCGGGGAGCTGTTTTTT. Encoded protein: CASSQGEGVRIWDTGELFF.

The genes are TRBV7-3 and TRBJ1-1, with D perhaps TRBD1 (6 bases). Per the germline V gene, CDR1 is SGHTA and CDR2 is FQGTGA. The CDR3 is 14 amino acids. Trimming removed 2 bases at V and 4 bases at J, with 11 bases between. The CDR3 nucleotides read TGTGCCAGCAGCTTACGGGGGGCTGGCACTGAAGCTTTCTTT. Protein product: CASSLRGAGTEAFF.

The gene calls are TRBV7-3 and TRBJ2-3; D perhaps matches TRBD2 (7 bases). V shed 5 bases and J shed 1 base, with 16 bases lying between them. The CDR3 sequence is 16 residues long. The germline gives CDR1 SGHTA, CDR2 FQGTGA. The CDR3 is CASSPRGGTGTDTQYF. The CDR3, as DNA: TGTGCCAGCAGCCCTAGGGGGGGAACCGGCACAGATACGCAGTATTTT.

CDR3 region: CASSYSIRNRDRYYGYTF. As DNA, the CDR3 is TGTGCCAGCAGTTACTCGATACGAAACCGGGACAGGTACTATGGCTACACCTTC. The rearrangement uses TRBV6-5 and TRBJ1-2; 8 bases are shared with TRBD1. CDR1 is MNHEY and CDR2 is SVGAGI in the germline V gene. The junction had 12 bases not matched to a gene; V was cut back by 0 bases and J by 3 bases. The CDR3 loop spans 18 amino acids.

The rearrangement joins TRBV20-1 to TRBJ2-2; 9 bases line up with TRBD2. The J segment lost 5 bases and the V segment lost 0 bases, leaving 4 bases of the junction unmatched. The germline V gene encodes CDR1 DFQATT and CDR2 SNEGSKA (reference sequence). The CDR3 is 15 amino acids. In nucleotides, the CDR3 is TGCAGTGCTAGAGAAGGGGGACTAGCAACCGGGGAGCTGTTTTTT. It is translated as CSAREGGLATGELFF.